This T cell receptor (beta chain) was obtained from a study of T cell responses to AZD1222 COVID-19 vaccine (dated by TCRdb to the early 2020s). About the study as a whole: AZD1222 recipients with second doses at about 4 weeks or about 12 weeks were pooled, because spike-specific TCR depth and breadth did not differ between schedules. A total of 230 to 250 trial participants underwent TCR sequencing, of whom 200 to 220 had received two doses of AZD1222 and about 26 had received two doses of the MenACWY control vaccine. Enrollment into the trials was organized by age into subgroups of 18-55, 56-69 and 70-plus years, and those subgroups contained approximately 150, 30 and 60 TCR-sequenced participants, respectively.

Results the study describes overall, beyond this receptor: In the small 56-69-year group, the increase in depth fell short of significance, most likely because of low power. No day 14 peak-response samples were available, so repertoires were characterized only after the peak T cell response. The whole spike protein was spanned by vaccine-associated CD4 TCRs, and dominant responses were seen in regions 160-218 and 743-854. Conclusions about previously exposed vaccinees were limited because only a handful of AZD1222 recipients were SARS-CoV-2 seropositive at baseline. Participants were mostly white British and included more females than males, and it was suggested by the authors that clonal diversity may have been underestimated. Spike-specific TCR breadth and depth rose significantly after two AZD1222 doses compared with day 0 and with MenACWY recipients. Reportedly, close to half of the unique spike-specific TCRs recognized epitopes lying outside the regions that are mutated in the B.1.351 and B.1.1.7 variants.

The CDR3 regions of human TCRbeta chains were analyzed by immunosequencing. In the original analysis: TCRs in the repertoires were matched against a reference library of SARS-CoV-2-specific TCRs that had been generated with the MIRA antigen-specificity platform. Breadth meant the fraction of unique TCRs that were SARS-CoV-2-associated, whereas depth meant the fraction of total T cells that were SARS-CoV-2-associated. Using the MIRA data, each spike-specific TCR was mapped to the spike region that the TCR reacts to and placed in a CD4 or CD8 class. Log10-transformed breadth and depth values were compared by one-way ANOVA with Sidak's multiple comparisons tests. Not all clones reach the TCRdb copy of this immuneACCESS table, which keeps in-frame sequences only. Checked studies attribute under half of the gap to unresolved V genes and leave the rest unexplained. Clonal size and the V and J genes are those of that table, whereas D and trimming came from the DNA. The sample profile shows about 100,000 clones; about 82% of them were found once. The ten largest clonotypes hold about 3.5% of the sample.

On this clone: Its specific antigen is unknown. One base away there is no much larger clone; base qualities are not given.

Interpreted using the paper, the time point label stands for: baseline before first vaccination. The vaccinee samples were drawn from two UK trials, COV001 and COV002, one of which was a single-blind randomized controlled phase 2/3 trial testing AZD1222 (ChAdOx1 nCoV-19) in healthy adults. For TCRbeta chain sequencing, PBMC samples from trial participants were taken at day 0 and at day 28 after the second dose. V is clipped by 5 bases and J by 5 bases, and the sequence between their germline boundaries is 6 bases long. Counted from cysteine to phenylalanine, this CDR3 has 11 amino acids. Only the CDR3 DNA is retained, 33 bases long and in frame from the first base. In the germline V gene, CDR1 corresponds to MDHEN and CDR2 to SYDVKM.

The clonotype originates from an adult in good health. This specimen was peripheral blood, taken on day 0 of AZD1222 vaccination. The chain is made from TRBV28 and TRBJ1-2, with the D gene call left open. The DNA is as follows: TGTGCCAGCAGTGCTGGATATGGCTACACCTTC. Translated, it gives CASSAGYGYTF.